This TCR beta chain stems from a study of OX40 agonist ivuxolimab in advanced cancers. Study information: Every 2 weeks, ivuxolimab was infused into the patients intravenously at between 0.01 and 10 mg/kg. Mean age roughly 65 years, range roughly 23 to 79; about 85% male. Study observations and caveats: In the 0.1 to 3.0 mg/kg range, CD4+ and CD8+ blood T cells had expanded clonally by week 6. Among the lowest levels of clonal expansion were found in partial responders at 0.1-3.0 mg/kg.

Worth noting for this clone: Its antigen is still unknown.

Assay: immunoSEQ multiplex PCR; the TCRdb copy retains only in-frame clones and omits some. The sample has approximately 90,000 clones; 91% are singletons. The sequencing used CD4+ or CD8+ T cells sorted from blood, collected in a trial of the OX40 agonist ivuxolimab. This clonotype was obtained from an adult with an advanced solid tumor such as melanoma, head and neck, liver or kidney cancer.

CDR3 DNA sequence: TGCGCCAGCAGCACCATTAGCGGACTGATAGATACGCAGTATTTT. Its protein is CASSTISGLIDTQYF. This chain connects TRBV5-1 to TRBJ2-3, with TRBD2 as a possible D gene (6 bases). Germline V gene sequence: CDR1 SGHRS, CDR2 YFSETQ. This CDR3 is 15 amino acids long. Trimming removed 4 bases at V and 5 bases at J, with 17 bases between.